A single sample is the source of the 23 T cell receptor beta chains below, sequenced in a study of cytomegalovirus exposure and HLA in healthy donors. Both 60 Vbeta primers and 13 Jbeta primers went into the PCR. Sequenced by immunoSEQ multiplex PCR; TCRdb stores in-frame clones only, minus some. Here the sample spans about 170,000 clones, about 80% being singletons. Sequencing was done on a sample of PBMCs. These receptors came from a woman aged 45-65 years in good health and CMV-seronegative.

This clone came up a few times. The J gene is TRBJ1-2, the V gene TRBV19, with a weak D call TRBD1 (6 bases). CDR1 is LNHDA, CDR2 SQIVND, per germline (reference sequence). The CDR3 is 13 amino acids. Trimming left V 3 bases short and J 7 bases short, with 12 bases between. Here the CDR3 reads CASSIVQGSGYTF. The CDR3 DNA reads TGTGCCAGTAGTATTGTACAGGGATCTGGCTACACCTTC.

The chain recombines TRBV28 with TRBJ1-5, with D maybe TRBD1 (6 bases). V gave up 8 bases and J gave up 5 bases, with 19 bases separating them. The CDR3 length is 15 residues. Germline-derived CDR1 and CDR2 are MDHEN and SYDVKM. The CDR3 is CASRIQGWPDQPQHF. In DNA form, the CDR3 reads TGTGCCAGCCGAATACAGGGATGGCCCGATCAGCCCCAGCATTTT.

The gene calls are TRBV10-2 and TRBJ2-1; 11 nucleotides match TRBD2. This CDR3 is 15 amino acids long. The trim removed 6 bases at V and 1 base at J, leaving 2 bases unmatched. CDR1 WSHSY and CDR2 SAAADI come from the germline V gene. The DNA of the CDR3 is TGCGCCAGCAGGTCTAGCGGGGGGTCCTACAATGAGCAGTTCTTC. Protein product: CASRSSGGSYNEQFF.

J is TRBJ2-5 and V is TRBV19, with D possibly being TRBD1 (5 bases). The end of the DNA is better explained by TRBJ2-7, so the J call may be wrong. This CDR3 region has 13 residues. Germline CDR1 and CDR2: LNHDA and SQIVND (reference sequence). The CDR3 DNA sequence: TGTGCCACAAGGGGTCAGCTCTACGGCGAGCAGTACTTC. This encodes CATRGQLYGEQYF.

The count of this clone is one. The J gene is TRBJ1-1, the V gene TRBV6-5; TRBD1 agrees at 9 bases. The J segment lost 5 bases and the V segment lost 7 bases, leaving 11 bases of the junction unmatched. Germline CDR1 is MNHEY and CDR2 is SVGAGI. The CDR3 extends over 15 amino acids. The chain's CDR3 is CASTRTGTGMTEAFF. The CDR3 DNA follows: TGTGCCAGCACCCGAACTGGGACAGGGATGACTGAAGCTTTCTTT.

The chain recombines TRBV15 with TRBJ1-1; 8 nucleotides align to TRBD1. The junction had 9 bases not matched to a gene; V was cut back by 5 bases and J by 7 bases. This CDR3 has 14 amino acids. Germline CDR1 and CDR2: LNHNV and YYDKDF (reference sequence). The CDR3 here is CATSGDGTGLEAFF. For the CDR3, the DNA is TGTGCCACCAGCGGTGACGGGACAGGCCTTGAAGCTTTCTTT.

This clone was seen only a few times. The V call is TRBV9, the J call TRBJ1-2; D gene uncertain. In germline, CDR1 is SGDLS, CDR2 YYNGEE. The CDR3 runs 13 residues. Trimming pared 6 bases from V and 5 bases from J, leaving 14 bases between. The CDR3 DNA reads as TGTGCCAGCAATGGCGGGAGGGAATATGGCTACACCTTC. Its protein is CASNGGREYGYTF.

This CDR3 is CASSPPRRGAGVSYEQYF. The CDR3 bases are TGTGCCAGCAGCCCTCCCCGCCGAGGGGCAGGGGTCTCCTACGAGCAGTACTTC. The rearrangement links TRBV7-9 to TRBJ2-7, with D possibly being TRBD1 (6 bases). V lost 5 bases and J lost 0, with 23 bases in between. CDR1 SEHNR and CDR2 FQNEAQ come from the germline V gene (reference sequence). This CDR3 has 18 amino acids.

The chain couples TRBV29-1 to TRBJ1-4; the D gene is possibly TRBD1 (5 bases). Trimming pared 4 bases from V and 10 bases from J, leaving 10 bases between. The CDR3 sequence is 11 residues long. Looked up from germline, CDR1 is SQVTM and CDR2 is ANQGSEA. This chain's CDR3 is CSVAGGGKLFF. The CDR3 coding sequence is TGCAGCGTTGCCGGGGGTGGAAAACTGTTTTTT.

The chain is built from TRBV5-8 and TRBJ2-2, with 8 bases matching TRBD2. The V gene's germline CDR1 is SGHTS and CDR2 YDEGEE. After removal of 2 bases from V and 7 bases from J, the junction contained 13 bases not matched to a gene. There are 17 residues in the CDR3. The CDR3 protein is CASSFGRLASGHGELFF. In DNA form, the CDR3 reads TGTGCCAGCAGCTTTGGAAGACTGGCTAGCGGGCACGGGGAGCTGTTTTTT.

A single count supports this clone. The chain carries TRBV6-1 and TRBJ1-5; D perhaps matches TRBD1 (5 bases). With 6 bases removed from V and 6 bases from J, the gap between germline ends came to 12 bases. This CDR3 spans 13 amino acids. Germline CDR1 is MNHNS and CDR2 is SASEGT. The CDR3 DNA reads as TGTGCCAGCAGAGGAAATCAGGGTCAGCCCCAGCATTTT. Translated: CASRGNQGQPQHF.

This clone was seen a handful of times. The V call is TRBV10-2, the J call TRBJ2-2, with 7 bases that match TRBD1. CDR3 length: 15 residues. Germline values: CDR1 WSHSY, CDR2 SAAADI. Losses at the gene ends were 6 bases for V and 4 bases for J; bases not matched to a gene: 8. The CDR3 DNA reads TGCGCCAGCAGGGACAGGACACGGGGCACCGGGGAGCTGTTTTTT. Translated, it gives CASRDRTRGTGELFF.

The rearrangement links TRBV5-5 to TRBJ2-3; 11 bases are shared with TRBD1. CDR3 length equals 16 residues. The germline V gene encodes CDR1 SGHKS and CDR2 YYEKEE (reference sequence). V shed 4 bases and J 3 bases; nucleotides not matched to a gene: 7. CDR3 sequence (DNA): TGTGCCAGCAGCCGGCGGACAGGGGGCGCAACAGATACGCAGTATTTT. Encoded protein: CASSRRTGGATDTQYF.

The V call is TRBV19, the J call TRBJ2-6, with a weak D call TRBD2 (5 bases). V lost 10 bases, J lost 1 base, and 11 bases lay in between. CDR3 length: 14 amino acids. The germline V gene encodes CDR1 LNHDA and CDR2 SQIVND (reference sequence). CDR3 residues: CATGRESGANVLTF. In nucleotides, the CDR3 is TGTGCCACCGGCCGGGAATCTGGGGCCAACGTCCTGACTTTC.

In its sample, this clone was seen a few times. The chain links TRBV28 to TRBJ2-7, with TRBD1 as a possible D gene (5 bases). V gave up 4 bases and J gave up 0 bases, with 13 bases separating them. Germline-derived CDR1 and CDR2 are MDHEN and SYDVKM. The CDR3 totals 15 residues. CDR3: CASSSPPTASYEQYF. CDR3 sequence (DNA): TGTGCCAGCAGTTCCCCCCCGACAGCCTCCTACGAGCAGTACTTC.

This chain connects TRBV2 to TRBJ2-1, with 9 bases identical to TRBD1. This CDR3 has 16 amino acids. The junction had 10 bases not matched to a gene; V was cut back by 4 bases and J by 6 bases. CDR1 and CDR2 from the germline V gene are SNHLY and FYNNEI. Written as DNA, the CDR3 is TGTGCCAGCAGTGCAGTACAGGGGGCCTCCGCCAATGAGCAGTTCTTC. This translates into CASSAVQGASANEQFF.

This sequence joins TRBV19 and TRBJ2-3; 9 bases are a match to TRBD2. Per the germline V gene, CDR1 is LNHDA and CDR2 is SQIVND (reference sequence). The ends lost 5 bases at V and 2 bases at J; junction bases unmatched: 8. This CDR3 has 16 residues. CDR3: CASSSLLAGNTDTQYF. DNA for the CDR3: TGTGCCAGTAGTTCCCTTCTAGCGGGGAACACAGATACGCAGTATTTT.

This clone is a singleton in its sample. The chain is built from TRBV28 and TRBJ2-5, with a possible D match to TRBD1 (5 bases). The J call is doubtful: the DNA matches TRBJ2-7 better. This CDR3 comprises 14 residues. Germline-derived CDR1 and CDR2 are MDHEN and SYDVKM. The CDR3 DNA follows: TGTGCCAGCAGCCAATTCGACAGACTTCACGAGCAGTACTTC. Translated, it gives CASSQFDRLHEQYF.

The V call is TRBV11-2, the J call TRBJ2-7; weak D call: TRBD1 (5 bases). V gave up 5 bases and J gave up 1 base, with 15 bases separating them. CDR1 and CDR2 from the germline V gene are SGHAT and FQNNGV. There are 15 residues in the CDR3. CDR3 amino acids: CASSVTSGISYEQYF. For the CDR3, the DNA is TGTGCCAGCAGCGTCACCTCAGGGATATCCTACGAGCAGTACTTC.

The chain has TRBV28 and TRBJ1-5, with D unresolved. There are 13 residues in the CDR3. V lost 10 bases to trimming and J lost 0 bases, with 10 bases between them. In germline, CDR1 is MDHEN, CDR2 SYDVKM. The DNA for the CDR3 is TGTGCCACCCGGTATTATAGCAATCAGCCCCAGCATTTT. Translating gives CATRYYSNQPQHF.

The chain uses TRBV9 and TRBJ2-3, with a weak D call TRBD2 (7 bases). Between the trimmed V and J ends, which lost 5 bases and 3 bases, there was a span of 19 bases. Germline assignment: CDR1 SGDLS and CDR2 YYNGEE. This CDR3 is built from 16 residues. CDR3 nucleotides: TGTGCCAGCAGACCCGGGGGCGGGAGTGGGACAGATACGCAGTATTTT. Its translation is CASRPGGGSGTDTQYF.

The chain combines TRBV5-1 with TRBJ1-6; 7 bases align to TRBD1. The germline V gene has CDR1 SGHRS and CDR2 YFSETQ. The ends lost 3 bases at V and 8 bases at J; junction bases unmatched: 11. The CDR3 covers 16 residues. In DNA, the CDR3 is TGCGCCAGCAGCTACCAAGGGGGCCTTGGGGATTCACCCCTCCACTTT. Residues: CASSYQGGLGDSPLHF.

The chain combines TRBV28 with TRBJ2-5; D call uncertain. The closer fit of TRBJ2-7 to the DNA end suggests the J call may be wrong. CDR3 length: 12 amino acids. Germline V CDR1 and CDR2: MDHEN, SYDVKM. CDR3 region: CASSIEVSEQYF. CDR3 nucleotide sequence: TGTGCCAGCAGTATCGAGGTTAGCGAGCAGTACTTC.